This T cell receptor (beta chain) is from a study of T-cell reconstitution after alpha-beta-depleted transplantation in children. Study-level results: Alpha-beta T cells about two months after transplant reportedly derived from several hundred expanded graft clones. Surviving recipient T cells and thymic progenitors underlay high day-60 TCRbeta diversity in some patients. A year post-transplant, T-cell counts and diversity derived mostly from newly produced T cells.

Library preparation (for TCRbeta) was performed with unique molecular identifiers. TCRdb fed the PCR reads into MiXCR, producing one record per CDR3 protein. The table includes hundreds of thousands of distinct CDR3 sequences, about an eighth detected once. This clonotype came up many times. Its antigen remains unknown. CDR3 size: 15 residues. The V segment lost 5 bases and the J segment 5 bases; nucleotides outside the gene matches: 10. Germline CDR1 is SGHRS and CDR2 is YFSETQ. This sequence originates from a girl aged 2 to 10 with congenital amegakaryocytic thrombocytopenia, due to receive a stem cell transplant. The chain uses TRBV5-1 and TRBJ2-1, with 7 positions matching TRBD2. Source: PBMCs, taken before TCRalphabeta/CD19-depleted stem cell transplant. CDR3 in amino acids: CASRHLSGQNNEQFF. The DNA for the CDR3 is TGCGCCAGCAGACACCTTAGCGGGCAGAACAATGAGCAGTTCTTC.